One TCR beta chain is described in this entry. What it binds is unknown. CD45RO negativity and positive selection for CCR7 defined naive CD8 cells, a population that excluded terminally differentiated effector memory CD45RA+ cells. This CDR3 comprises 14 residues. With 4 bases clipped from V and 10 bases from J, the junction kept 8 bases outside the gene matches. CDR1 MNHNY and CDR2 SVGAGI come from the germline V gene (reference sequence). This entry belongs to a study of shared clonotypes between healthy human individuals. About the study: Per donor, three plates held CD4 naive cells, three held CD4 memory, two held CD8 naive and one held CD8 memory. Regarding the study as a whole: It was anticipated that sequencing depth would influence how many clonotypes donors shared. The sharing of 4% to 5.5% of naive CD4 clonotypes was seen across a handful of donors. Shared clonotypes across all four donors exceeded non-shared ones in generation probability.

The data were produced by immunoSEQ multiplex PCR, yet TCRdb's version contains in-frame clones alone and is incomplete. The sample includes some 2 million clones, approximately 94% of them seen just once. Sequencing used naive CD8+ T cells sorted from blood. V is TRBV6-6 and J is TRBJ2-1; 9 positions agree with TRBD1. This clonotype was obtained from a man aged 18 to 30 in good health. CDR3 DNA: TGTGCCAGCAGTTCCACGGGACAGGGACACGAGCAGTTCTTC. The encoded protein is CASSSTGQGHEQFF.